This T cell receptor beta chain derives from a study of shared clonotypes between healthy human individuals. Findings and limits, study-wide: With few donors, the genetic and exposure-history diversity represented was limited. Sequencing depth was expected to affect clonotype sharing among donors.

TCRdb's copy holds only in-frame clones and misses some; the assay was immunoSEQ multiplex PCR. The table has about 470,000 clones, around 79% seen once. Those who donated, Caucasian adults without exception, all lived in Nashville, Tennessee. Genomic DNA of unsorted samples came from roughly 90 million PBMCs. This clone occurred once. Its specificity is not known. The germline V gene has CDR1 LNHDA and CDR2 SQIVND (reference sequence). With 10 bases clipped from V and 1 base from J, the junction kept 6 bases outside the gene matches. The CDR3 has 16 amino acids. The receptor was isolated from a woman in her thirties or forties in good health. Some clones in this sample may be carry-over from other donors' samples. Sequencing input: PBMCs. The chain carries TRBV19 and TRBJ2-1; 14 bases line up with TRBD2. The CDR3 bases are TGTGCCACCAAGGGACTAGCGGGGGCTTCCTACAATGAGCAGTTCTTC. This encodes CATKGLAGASYNEQFF.